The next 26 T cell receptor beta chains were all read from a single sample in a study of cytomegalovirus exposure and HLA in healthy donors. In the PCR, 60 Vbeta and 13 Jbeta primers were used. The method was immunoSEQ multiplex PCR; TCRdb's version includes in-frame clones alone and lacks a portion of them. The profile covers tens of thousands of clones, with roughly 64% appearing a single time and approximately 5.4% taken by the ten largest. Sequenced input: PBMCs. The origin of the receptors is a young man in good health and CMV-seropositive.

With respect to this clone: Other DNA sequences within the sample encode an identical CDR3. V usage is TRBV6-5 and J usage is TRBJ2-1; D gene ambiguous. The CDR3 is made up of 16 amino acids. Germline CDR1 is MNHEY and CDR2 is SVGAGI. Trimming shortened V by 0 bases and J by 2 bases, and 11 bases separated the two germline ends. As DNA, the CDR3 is TGTGCCAGCAGTTACTCGTTATCCACTGCCTACAATGAGCAGTTCTTC. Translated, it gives CASSYSLSTAYNEQFF.

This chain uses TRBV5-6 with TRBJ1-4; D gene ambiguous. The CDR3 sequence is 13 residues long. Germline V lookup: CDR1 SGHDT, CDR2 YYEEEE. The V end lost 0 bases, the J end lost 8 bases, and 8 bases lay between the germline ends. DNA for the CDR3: TGTGCCAGCAGCTTGGACCGAGGGGAAAAACTGTTTTTT. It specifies CASSLDRGEKLFF.

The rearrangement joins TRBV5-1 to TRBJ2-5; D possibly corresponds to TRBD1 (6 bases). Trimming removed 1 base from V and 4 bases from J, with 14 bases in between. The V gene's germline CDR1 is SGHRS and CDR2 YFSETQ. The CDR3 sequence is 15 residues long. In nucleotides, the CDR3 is TGCGCCAGCAGCTTGACTGGGGGCGAAGTAGAGACCCAGTACTTC. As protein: CASSLTGGEVETQYF.

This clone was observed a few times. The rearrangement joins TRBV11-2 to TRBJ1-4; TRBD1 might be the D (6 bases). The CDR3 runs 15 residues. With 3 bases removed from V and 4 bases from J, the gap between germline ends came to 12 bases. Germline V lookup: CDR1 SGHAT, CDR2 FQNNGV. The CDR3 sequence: CASSFLGAGNEKLFF. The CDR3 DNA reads TGTGCCAGCAGCTTTTTGGGGGCGGGTAATGAAAAACTGTTTTTT.

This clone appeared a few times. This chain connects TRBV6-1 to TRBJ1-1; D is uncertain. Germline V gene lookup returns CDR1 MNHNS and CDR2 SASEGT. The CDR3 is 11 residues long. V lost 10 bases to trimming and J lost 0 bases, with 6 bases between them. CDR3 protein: CATKMNTEAFF. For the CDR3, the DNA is TGTGCCACCAAAATGAACACTGAAGCTTTCTTT.

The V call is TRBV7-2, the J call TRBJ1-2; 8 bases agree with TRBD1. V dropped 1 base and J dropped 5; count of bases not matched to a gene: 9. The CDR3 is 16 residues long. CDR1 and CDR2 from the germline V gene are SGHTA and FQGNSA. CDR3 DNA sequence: TGTGCCAGCAGCTTAGACGCGACAGGGGTCGCATATGGCTACACCTTC. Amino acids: CASSLDATGVAYGYTF.

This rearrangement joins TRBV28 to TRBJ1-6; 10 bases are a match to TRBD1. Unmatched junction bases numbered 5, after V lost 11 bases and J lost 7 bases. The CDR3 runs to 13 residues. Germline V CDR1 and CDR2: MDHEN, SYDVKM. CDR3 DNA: TGTGCCGGCCGACAGGGGGCGAATTCACCCCTCCACTTT. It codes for CAGRQGANSPLHF. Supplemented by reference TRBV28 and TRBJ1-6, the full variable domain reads DVKVTQSSRYLVKRTGEKVFLECVQDMDHENMFWYRQDPGLGLRLIYFSYDVKMKEKGDIPEGYSVSREKKERFSLILESASTNQTSMYLCAGRQGANSPLHFGNGTRLTVT.

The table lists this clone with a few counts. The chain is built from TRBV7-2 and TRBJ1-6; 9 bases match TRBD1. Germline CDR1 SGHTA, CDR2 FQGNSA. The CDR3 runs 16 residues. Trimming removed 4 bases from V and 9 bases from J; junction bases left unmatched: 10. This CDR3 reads CASSSYLGQGSSPLHF. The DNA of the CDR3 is TGTGCCAGCAGCTCCTATCTCGGACAGGGGAGTTCACCCCTCCACTTT.

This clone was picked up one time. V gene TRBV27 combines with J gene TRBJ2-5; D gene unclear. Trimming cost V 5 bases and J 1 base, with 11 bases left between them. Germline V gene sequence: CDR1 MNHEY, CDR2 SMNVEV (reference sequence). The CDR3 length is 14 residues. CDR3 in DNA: TGTGCCAGCAGTGCATACAGCCCCCAAGAGACCCAGTACTTC. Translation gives CASSAYSPQETQYF.

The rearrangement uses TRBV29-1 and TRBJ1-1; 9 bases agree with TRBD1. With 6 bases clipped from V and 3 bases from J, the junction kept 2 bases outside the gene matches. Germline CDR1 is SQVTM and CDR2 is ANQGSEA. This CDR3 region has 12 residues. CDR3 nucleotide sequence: TGCAGCGTGAGGACAGGGGACACTGAAGCTTTCTTT. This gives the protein CSVRTGDTEAFF. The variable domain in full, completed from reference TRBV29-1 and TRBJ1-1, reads SAVISQKPSRDICQRGTSLTIQCQVDSQVTMMFWYRQQPGQSLTLIATANQGSEATYESGFVIDKFPISRPNLTFSTLTVSNMSPEDSSIYLCSVRTGDTEAFFGQGTRLTVV.

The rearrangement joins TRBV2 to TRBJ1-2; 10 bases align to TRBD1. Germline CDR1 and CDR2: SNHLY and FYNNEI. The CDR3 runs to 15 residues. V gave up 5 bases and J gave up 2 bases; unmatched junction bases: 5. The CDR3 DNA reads TGTGCCAGCAGTAAGGACAGGGGGTTCAACTATGGCTACACCTTC. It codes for CASSKDRGFNYGYTF.

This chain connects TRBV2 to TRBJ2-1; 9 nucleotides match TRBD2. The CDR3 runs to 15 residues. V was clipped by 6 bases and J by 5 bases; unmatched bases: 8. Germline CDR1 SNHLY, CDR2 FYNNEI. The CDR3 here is CASRRTGGGDNEQFF. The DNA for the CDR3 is TGTGCCAGCAGGAGGACAGGCGGGGGGGACAATGAGCAGTTCTTC. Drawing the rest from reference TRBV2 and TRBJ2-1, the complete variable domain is EPEVTQTPSHQVTQMGQEVILRCVPISNHLYFYWYRQILGQKVEFLVSFYNNEISEKSEIFDDQFSVERPDGSNFTLKIRSTKLEDSAMYFCASRRTGGGDNEQFFGPGTRLTVL.

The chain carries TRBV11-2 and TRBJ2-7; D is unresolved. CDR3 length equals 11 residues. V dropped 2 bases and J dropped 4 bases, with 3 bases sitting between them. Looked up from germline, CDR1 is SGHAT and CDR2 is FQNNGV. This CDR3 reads CASSLLYEQYF. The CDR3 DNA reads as TGTGCCAGCAGCTTACTGTACGAGCAGTACTTC.

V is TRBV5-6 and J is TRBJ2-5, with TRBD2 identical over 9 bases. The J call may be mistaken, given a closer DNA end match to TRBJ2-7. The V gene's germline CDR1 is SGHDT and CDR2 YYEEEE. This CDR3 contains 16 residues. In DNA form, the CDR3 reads TGTGCCAGCAGCTTGAACCTTATTGCGGGGGGGCGCGAGCAGTACTTC. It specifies CASSLNLIAGGREQYF.

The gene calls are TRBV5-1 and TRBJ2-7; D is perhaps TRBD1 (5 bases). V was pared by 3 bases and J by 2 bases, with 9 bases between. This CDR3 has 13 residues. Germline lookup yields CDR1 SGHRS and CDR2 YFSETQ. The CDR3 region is CASSSTVTYEQYF. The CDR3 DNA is TGCGCCAGCAGCTCGACAGTAACCTACGAGCAGTACTTC.

The CDR3 nucleotides are TGTGCCATCAGTGAACGTACCGGGACAGAGACCTACGAGCAGTACTTC. This gives the protein CAISERTGTETYEQYF. The gene calls are TRBV10-3 and TRBJ2-7, with 7 bases fitting TRBD1. The V segment lost 3 bases and the J segment 2 bases; nucleotides outside the gene matches: 10. CDR1 and CDR2 (germline): ENHRY, SYGVKD. CDR3 length equals 16 residues.

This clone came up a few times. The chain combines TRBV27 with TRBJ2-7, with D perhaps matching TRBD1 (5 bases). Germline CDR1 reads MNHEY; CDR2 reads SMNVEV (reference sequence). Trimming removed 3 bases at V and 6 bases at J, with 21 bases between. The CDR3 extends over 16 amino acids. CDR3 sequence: CASSFRRQFPLGEQYF. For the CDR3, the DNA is TGTGCCAGCAGTTTCCGACGACAGTTCCCTCTTGGCGAGCAGTACTTC.

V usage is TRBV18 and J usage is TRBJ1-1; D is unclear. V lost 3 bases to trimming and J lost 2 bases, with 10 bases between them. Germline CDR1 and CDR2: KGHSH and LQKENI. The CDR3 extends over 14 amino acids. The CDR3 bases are TGTGCCAGCTCACCTGAACAGAGAAACACTGAAGCTTTCTTT. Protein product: CASSPEQRNTEAFF.

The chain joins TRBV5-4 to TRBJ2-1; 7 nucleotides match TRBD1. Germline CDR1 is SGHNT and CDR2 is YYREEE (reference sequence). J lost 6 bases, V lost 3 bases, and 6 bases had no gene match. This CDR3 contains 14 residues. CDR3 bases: TGTGCCAGCAGCTCCTCGACAGGGTTCAATGAGCAGTTCTTC. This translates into CASSSSTGFNEQFF.

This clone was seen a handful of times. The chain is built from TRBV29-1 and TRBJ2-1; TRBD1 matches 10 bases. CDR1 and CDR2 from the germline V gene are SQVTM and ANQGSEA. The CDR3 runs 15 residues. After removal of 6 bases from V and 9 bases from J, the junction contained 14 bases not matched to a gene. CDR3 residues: CSVRRGTGDVGEQFF. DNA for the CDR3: TGCAGCGTGCGGCGAGGGACAGGGGATGTGGGTGAGCAGTTCTTC.

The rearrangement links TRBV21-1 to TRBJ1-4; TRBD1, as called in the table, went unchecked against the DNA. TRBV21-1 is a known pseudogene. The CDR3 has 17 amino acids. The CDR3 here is CASSMKNTGTVNEKLFF. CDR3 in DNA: TGTGCCAGCAGCATGAAAAACACCGGGACAGTTAATGAAAAACTGTTTTTT.

In nucleotides, the CDR3 is TGCGCCAGCAGCCGCGAGGGACTAGCGGGAGGGCCAGGAGATACGCAGTATTTT. It translates to CASSREGLAGGPGDTQYF. V is TRBV4-3 and J is TRBJ2-3, with TRBD2 matching over 16 bases. There are 18 residues in the CDR3. Germline V gene lookup returns CDR1 LGHNA and CDR2 YSLEER. Losses at the gene ends were 4 bases for V and 5 bases for J; bases not matched to a gene: 9.

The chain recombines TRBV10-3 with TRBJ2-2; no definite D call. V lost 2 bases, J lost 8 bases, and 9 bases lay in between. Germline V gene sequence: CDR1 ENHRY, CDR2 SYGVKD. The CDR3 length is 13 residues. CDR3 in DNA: TGTGCCATCAGTGAGCCCCTCAGAGGGGAGCTGTTTTTT. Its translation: CAISEPLRGELFF.

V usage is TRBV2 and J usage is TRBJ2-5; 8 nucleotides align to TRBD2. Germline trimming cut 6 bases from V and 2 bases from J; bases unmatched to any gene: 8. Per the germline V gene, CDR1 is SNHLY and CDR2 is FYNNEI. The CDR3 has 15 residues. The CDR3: CASRQTSARQETQYF. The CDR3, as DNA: TGTGCCAGCAGACAGACTAGCGCTAGACAAGAGACCCAGTACTTC.

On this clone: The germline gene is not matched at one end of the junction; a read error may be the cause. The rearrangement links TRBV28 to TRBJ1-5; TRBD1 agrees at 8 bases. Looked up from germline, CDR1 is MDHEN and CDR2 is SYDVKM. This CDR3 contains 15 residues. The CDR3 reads CAGSSRQGSGQPQHF. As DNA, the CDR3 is TGTGCCGGCAGCTCTCGACAGGGGTCAGGTCAGCCCCAGCATTTT.

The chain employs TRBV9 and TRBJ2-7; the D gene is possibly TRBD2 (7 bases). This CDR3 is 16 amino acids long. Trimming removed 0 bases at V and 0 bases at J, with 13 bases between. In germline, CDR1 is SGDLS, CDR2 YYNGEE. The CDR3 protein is CASSVGGRGASYEQYF. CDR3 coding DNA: TGTGCCAGCAGCGTAGGAGGGAGGGGGGCCTCCTACGAGCAGTACTTC.